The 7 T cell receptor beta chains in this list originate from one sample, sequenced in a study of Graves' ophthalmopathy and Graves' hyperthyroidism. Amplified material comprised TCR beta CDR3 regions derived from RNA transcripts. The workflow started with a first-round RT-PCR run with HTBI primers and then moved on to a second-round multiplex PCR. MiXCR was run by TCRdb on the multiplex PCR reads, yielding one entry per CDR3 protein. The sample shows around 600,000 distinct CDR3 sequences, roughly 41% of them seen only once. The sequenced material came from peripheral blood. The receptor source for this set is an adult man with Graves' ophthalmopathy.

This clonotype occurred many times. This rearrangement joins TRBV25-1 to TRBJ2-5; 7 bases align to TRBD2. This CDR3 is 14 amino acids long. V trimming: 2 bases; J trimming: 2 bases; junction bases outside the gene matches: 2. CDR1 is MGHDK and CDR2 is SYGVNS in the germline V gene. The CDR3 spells CASSEPLAQETQYF. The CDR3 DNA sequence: TGTGCCAGCAGTGAACCACTAGCGCAAGAGACCCAGTACTTC.

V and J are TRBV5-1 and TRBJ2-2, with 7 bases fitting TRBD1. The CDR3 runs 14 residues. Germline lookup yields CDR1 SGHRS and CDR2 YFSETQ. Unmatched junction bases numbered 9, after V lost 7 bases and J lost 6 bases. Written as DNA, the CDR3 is TGCGCCAGCGAACCGGGACAGTATTCCGGGGAGCTGTTTTTT. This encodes CASEPGQYSGELFF.

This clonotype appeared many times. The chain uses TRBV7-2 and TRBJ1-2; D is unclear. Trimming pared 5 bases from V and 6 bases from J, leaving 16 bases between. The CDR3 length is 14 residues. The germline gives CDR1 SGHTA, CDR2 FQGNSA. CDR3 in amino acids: CASSGLDGADGYTF. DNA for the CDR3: TGTGCCAGCAGCGGCCTGGACGGTGCGGATGGCTACACCTTC.

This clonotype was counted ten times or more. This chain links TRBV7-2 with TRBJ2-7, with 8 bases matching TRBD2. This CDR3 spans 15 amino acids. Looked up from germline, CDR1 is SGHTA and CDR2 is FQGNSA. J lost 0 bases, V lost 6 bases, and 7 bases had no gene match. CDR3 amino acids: CASSPIAGHSYEQYF. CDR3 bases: TGTGCCAGCAGTCCCATAGCGGGGCACTCCTACGAGCAGTACTTC. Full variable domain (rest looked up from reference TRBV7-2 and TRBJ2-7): GAGVSQSPSNKVTEKGKDVELRCDPISGHTALYWYRQSLGQGLEFLIYFQGNSAPDKSGLPSDRFSAERTGGSVSTLTIQRTQQEDSAVYLCASSPIAGHSYEQYFGPGTRLTVT.

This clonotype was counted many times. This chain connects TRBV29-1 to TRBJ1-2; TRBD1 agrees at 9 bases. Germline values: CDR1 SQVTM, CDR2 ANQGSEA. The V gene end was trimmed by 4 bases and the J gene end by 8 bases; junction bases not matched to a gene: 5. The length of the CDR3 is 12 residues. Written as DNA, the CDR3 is TGCAGCGTTGTCGGGACAGGGAACGGCTACACCTTC. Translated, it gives CSVVGTGNGYTF. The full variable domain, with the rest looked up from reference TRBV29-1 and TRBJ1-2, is SAVISQKPSRDICQRGTSLTIQCQVDSQVTMMFWYRQQPGQSLTLIATANQGSEATYESGFVIDKFPISRPNLTFSTLTVSNMSPEDSSIYLCSVVGTGNGYTFGSGTRLTVV.

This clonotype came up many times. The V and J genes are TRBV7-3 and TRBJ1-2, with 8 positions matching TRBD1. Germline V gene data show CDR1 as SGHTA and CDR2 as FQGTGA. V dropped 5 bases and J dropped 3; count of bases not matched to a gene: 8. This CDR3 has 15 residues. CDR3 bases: TGTGCCAGCAGCGGACAGGGAGGGTTTGACTATGGCTACACCTTC. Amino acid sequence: CASSGQGGFDYGYTF.

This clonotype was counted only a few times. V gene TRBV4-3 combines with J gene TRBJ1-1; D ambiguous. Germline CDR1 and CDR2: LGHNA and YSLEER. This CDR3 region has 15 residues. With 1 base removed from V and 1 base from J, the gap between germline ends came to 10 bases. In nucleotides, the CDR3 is TGCGCCAGCAGCCAAGTTCCCCCCAGGAACACTGAAGCTTTCTTT. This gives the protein CASSQVPPRNTEAFF.